The rows below give T cell receptor beta chains drawn from one sample of a study of blood T cell repertoires in COVID-19. Some clones are missing from TCRdb's copy, which holds only in-frame ones; the method was immunoSEQ multiplex PCR. The sample comprises more than 90,000 clones, approximately 80% of which are singletons, and about 2.3% rests with the top ten. Sequenced sample: peripheral blood. Receptor source: a man aged 50-60 years with acute or convalescent COVID-19. CDR3s leave out the opening cysteine and the closing phenylalanine or tryptophan. Fields, in order: clone size, J gene, V gene, CDR3 length, D gene, CDR3 protein. The D gene is left open where the match is weak. For some rows the clone size is stated as once, few or many, or as a class when expanded; others skip it.

clone_size: few
j_call: TRBJ2-1
v_call: TRBV19
cdr3_length: 13
d_call: TRBD1
cdr3_aa: ASSPSGGRDNEQF

clone_size: .
j_call: TRBJ2-7
v_call: TRBV28
cdr3_length: 12
d_call: .
cdr3_aa: ASSFRGVTYEQY

clone_size: .
j_call: TRBJ2-5
v_call: TRBV5-1
cdr3_length: 15
d_call: TRBD2
cdr3_aa: ASSLTGTSGSVETQY

clone_size: .
j_call: TRBJ2-7
v_call: TRBV19
cdr3_length: 11
d_call: TRBD2
cdr3_aa: ASSRRGRGEQY

clone_size: .
j_call: TRBJ2-2
v_call: TRBV5-4
cdr3_length: 12
d_call: .
cdr3_aa: ASSGRENTGELF

clone_size: .
j_call: TRBJ1-2
v_call: TRBV4-2
cdr3_length: 14
d_call: TRBD1
cdr3_aa: ASSPLDRGRGYGYT

clone_size: .
j_call: TRBJ1-2
v_call: TRBV14
cdr3_length: 11
d_call: TRBD1
cdr3_aa: ASSRGTEFGYT

clone_size: .
j_call: TRBJ1-2
v_call: TRBV5-1
cdr3_length: 11
d_call: .
cdr3_aa: ASSLAIGQAYT

clone_size: .
j_call: TRBJ2-3
v_call: TRBV11-2
cdr3_length: 11
d_call: .
cdr3_aa: ASSFLATDTQY

clone_size: .
j_call: TRBJ2-7
v_call: TRBV7-9
cdr3_length: 10
d_call: .
cdr3_aa: ASSLTGVEQY

clone_size: .
j_call: TRBJ2-5
v_call: TRBV5-4
cdr3_length: 15
d_call: TRBD2
cdr3_aa: ASSLLRGVNQGETQY

clone_size: .
j_call: TRBJ1-1
v_call: TRBV6-6
cdr3_length: 13
d_call: .
cdr3_aa: ASTLERVRDTEAF

clone_size: .
j_call: TRBJ2-3
v_call: TRBV11-2
cdr3_length: 14
d_call: TRBD2
cdr3_aa: ASSSSGSLGTDTQY

clone_size: .
j_call: TRBJ1-1
v_call: TRBV5-6
cdr3_length: 12
d_call: .
cdr3_aa: ASSLMTVRGEAF

clone_size: few
j_call: TRBJ2-2
v_call: TRBV6-5
cdr3_length: 12
d_call: TRBD1
cdr3_aa: ASSPTRDRSELF

clone_size: .
j_call: TRBJ2-7
v_call: TRBV7-2
cdr3_length: 13
d_call: .
cdr3_aa: ASSLARGHLYEQY

clone_size: .
j_call: TRBJ2-1
v_call: TRBV28
cdr3_length: 12
d_call: .
cdr3_aa: ASSVQGGVMEQF

clone_size: .
j_call: TRBJ1-1
v_call: TRBV5-1
cdr3_length: 11
d_call: .
cdr3_aa: ASSLVMNTEAF

clone_size: .
j_call: TRBJ2-2
v_call: TRBV7-3
cdr3_length: 12
d_call: .
cdr3_aa: ASSSQSGTGELF

clone_size: .
j_call: TRBJ1-4
v_call: TRBV29-1
cdr3_length: 13
d_call: TRBD1
cdr3_aa: SAILAGQGREKLF

clone_size: .
j_call: TRBJ2-5
v_call: TRBV13
cdr3_length: 12
d_call: .
cdr3_aa: ASSSGVWEETQY

clone_size: many
j_call: TRBJ1-1
v_call: TRBV5-1
cdr3_length: 13
d_call: .
cdr3_aa: ASSLAAGMNTEAF

clone_size: .
j_call: TRBJ2-2
v_call: TRBV18
cdr3_length: 13
d_call: TRBD2
cdr3_aa: ASLPRTSGSEELF

clone_size: .
j_call: TRBJ1-1
v_call: TRBV2
cdr3_length: 11
d_call: .
cdr3_aa: ASILQVNTEAF

clone_size: many
j_call: TRBJ1-3
v_call: TRBV6-2/TRBV6-3
cdr3_length: 12
d_call: .
cdr3_aa: ASSSTASGNTIY

clone_size: once
j_call: TRBJ2-2
v_call: TRBV10-3
cdr3_length: 13
d_call: .
cdr3_aa: AIMSGAENTGELF

clone_size: .
j_call: TRBJ2-5
v_call: TRBV11-1
cdr3_length: 13
d_call: TRBD2
cdr3_aa: ASSPQLAGVETQY

clone_size: once
j_call: TRBJ2-3
v_call: TRBV6-1
cdr3_length: 13
d_call: TRBD2
cdr3_aa: ASSESGRAIDTQY

clone_size: .
j_call: TRBJ1-2
v_call: TRBV9
cdr3_length: 13
d_call: TRBD1
cdr3_aa: ASSVTTGINYGYT

clone_size: .
j_call: TRBJ1-1
v_call: TRBV18
cdr3_length: 13
d_call: .
cdr3_aa: ASSPPVAEGTEAF

clone_size: .
j_call: TRBJ2-2
v_call: TRBV28
cdr3_length: 14
d_call: .
cdr3_aa: ASSSQGVGKTGELF

clone_size: few
j_call: TRBJ1-3
v_call: TRBV10-1
cdr3_length: 11
d_call: TRBD1
cdr3_aa: ASNYHRGNTIY

clone_size: once
j_call: TRBJ1-5
v_call: TRBV7-2
cdr3_length: 13
d_call: TRBD1
cdr3_aa: ASSLASGGLQPQH

clone_size: few
j_call: TRBJ2-1
v_call: TRBV11-2
cdr3_length: 13
d_call: TRBD2
cdr3_aa: ASSFWRESYNEQF

clone_size: few
j_call: TRBJ1-6
v_call: TRBV5-1
cdr3_length: 11
d_call: .
cdr3_aa: ASSLSQGSPLH

clone_size: .
j_call: TRBJ1-6
v_call: TRBV4-1
cdr3_length: 14
d_call: TRBD1
cdr3_aa: ASSQLTTGRSRALH

clone_size: .
j_call: TRBJ1-2
v_call: TRBV12-1
cdr3_length: 14
d_call: .
cdr3_aa: ASSFYPQGANYGYT

clone_size: .
j_call: TRBJ1-2
v_call: TRBV7-2
cdr3_length: 12
d_call: .
cdr3_aa: AIAGGHLYYGYT

clone_size: .
j_call: TRBJ1-1
v_call: TRBV19
cdr3_length: 12
d_call: TRBD1
cdr3_aa: ASSTGQGNTEAF

clone_size: .
j_call: TRBJ1-3
v_call: TRBV5-1
cdr3_length: 13
d_call: TRBD1
cdr3_aa: ASSVDRGPGNTIY

clone_size: .
j_call: TRBJ2-7
v_call: TRBV6-1
cdr3_length: 14
d_call: .
cdr3_aa: ASSEPRRSRGYEQY

clone_size: .
j_call: TRBJ1-4
v_call: TRBV29-1
cdr3_length: 12
d_call: .
cdr3_aa: SVIIRDKDEKLF

clone_size: .
j_call: TRBJ2-7
v_call: TRBV29-1
cdr3_length: 11
d_call: TRBD1
cdr3_aa: SATGQGAYEQY

clone_size: .
j_call: TRBJ2-2
v_call: TRBV27
cdr3_length: 11
d_call: .
cdr3_aa: ASSSTNTGELF

clone_size: .
j_call: TRBJ1-2
v_call: TRBV5-4
cdr3_length: 12
d_call: .
cdr3_aa: AISQGGGNYGYT

clone_size: .
j_call: TRBJ1-5
v_call: TRBV19
cdr3_length: 15
d_call: .
cdr3_aa: ASSIGQGFKDNQPQH